This T cell receptor (beta chain) was identified in a study of CD8+ T cells in alopecia areata (dated by TCRdb to between 2017 and 2018). Regarding the study in general: The treated patients, all with moderate-to-severe alopecia areata, were enrolled in an open-label pilot trial of oral tofacitinib given at 5 to 10 mg twice daily. RNA was obtained with the PAXgene miRNA kit for fixed scalp, the miRNeasy kit for PBMCs, and the RNeasy kit for mouse skin. The study used high-throughput TCRbeta sequencing to examine T cell clonal expansion in alopecia areata, in both the C3H/HeJ mouse model and human patients. For the treated patients, the SALT score, which quantifies what percentage of scalp surface area is affected, served as the measure of disease severity. Tofacitinib was administered for 6 to 18 months, and 6 months of follow-up off drug were then conducted to assess delayed response and recurrence. In humans, TCRbeta sequencing was performed on scalp tissue and on sorted CD4+ and CD8+ peripheral blood T cells from healthy controls and from patients with patchy or totalis/universalis alopecia areata. TCRbeta CDR3 regions were amplified by immunoSEQ multiplex PCR with 35 Vbeta forward and 13 Jbeta reverse primers. Biopsies were taken from tofacitinib-treated patients at baseline and at 4 and 24 weeks of treatment, and a later scalp biopsy was taken in several of the tofacitinib-treated patients. Scalp clonality was compared among normal scalp (n=4), patchy alopecia areata scalp (n=8), and alopecia totalis/universalis scalp (n=8). The study at large found these results: Because the treated cohort was small and had only one nonresponder, larger studies are needed to examine links between baseline CD8+ expansion and response. Resident alphabeta T cells in normal human skin are also sequenced, complicating scalp TCR repertoire analysis, unlike mouse skin dominated by gammadelta T cells. Tofacitinib significantly decreased scalp clonality and the number of expanded CD8+ clones among the top 100 scalp clones. Many expanded lesional clones were found to persist in scalp and blood during tofacitinib treatment, and relapse after treatment cessation may be partly explained by this persistence. Compared with mice, TCR sequences shared between patients were less clear, possibly partly because of HLA diversity across the patient population. Lesional scalp, especially in alopecia totalis/universalis, showed higher clonality and more expanded CD8+ clones than normal scalp, suggesting antigenic drive.

The CDR3, from cysteine to phenylalanine, totals 13 residues. Just CDR3 DNA is preserved here, 39 bases in frame from base 1. The CDR1 and CDR2 encoded by the germline V gene are SQVTM and ANQGSEA. V sheds 3 bases and J sheds 5 bases, leaving 12 bases between their ends. This clone was picked up a small number of times. Its antigen is unknown. Within one base of it there is no much larger clone, and no base qualities were kept. The sample's treatment or condition, from its label and the paper: oral pan-JAK inhibitor, 5-10 mg twice daily. Lesional scalp punch biopsies and peripheral blood were collected from alopecia areata patients. PBMCs were isolated by density centrifugation and stained for CD3, CD4 and CD8, after which CD4+ and CD8+ T cells were sorted on a FACSAria. Library generation was performed with the immunoSEQ multiplex PCR assay. For TCR sequencing, RNA was extracted from every sample and reverse transcribed into cDNA to serve as template. SuperScript III was used to make first-strand cDNA, primed with a 2:1 mix of oligo-dT and random hexamers. A synthetic immune receptor repertoire was used to measure amplification bias, and any remaining bias was corrected computationally. As for the authors' bioinformatics: Raw reads were preprocessed to remove errors, and CDR3 was defined according to IMGT conventions as the region from the conserved cysteine to phenylalanine. Clonality was computed as 1 minus the Shannon entropy, with the entropy normalized by log2 of the number of productive unique TCRs. Whether each scalp clone was CD4 or CD8 was inferred by checking scalp TCRbeta sequences against the CD4 and CD8 repertoires from sorted blood. Not all clones reach the TCRdb copy of this immuneACCESS table, which keeps in-frame sequences only. Checked studies attribute under half of the gap to unresolved V genes and leave the rest unexplained. Clone size and V and J calls were adopted from that table, with D and trimming inferred from the DNA. The table for this sample lists around 300,000 clones; 60% of them were counted only once. Around 0.92% of the sample belongs to the ten largest clones.

This material consisted of CD4+ T cells sorted from blood, taken around week 53, from a patient treated with tofacitinib. This TCR derives from a human donor with alopecia areata. The chain is made from TRBV29-1 and TRBJ2-3; no D gene call is confident. Read as DNA, the sequence is TGCAGCGTTGATAGGCTAGTCAGAGATACGCAGTATTTT. This is translated as CSVDRLVRDTQYF.